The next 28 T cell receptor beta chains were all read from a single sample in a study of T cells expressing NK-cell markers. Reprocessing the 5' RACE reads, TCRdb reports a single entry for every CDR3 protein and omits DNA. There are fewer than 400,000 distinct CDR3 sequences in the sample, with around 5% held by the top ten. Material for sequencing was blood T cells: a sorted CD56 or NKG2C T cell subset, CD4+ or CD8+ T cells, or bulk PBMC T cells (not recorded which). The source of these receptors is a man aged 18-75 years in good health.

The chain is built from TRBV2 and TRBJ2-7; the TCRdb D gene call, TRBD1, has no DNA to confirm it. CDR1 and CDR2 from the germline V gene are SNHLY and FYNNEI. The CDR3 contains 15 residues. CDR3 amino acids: CASSGWTGGSYEQYF.

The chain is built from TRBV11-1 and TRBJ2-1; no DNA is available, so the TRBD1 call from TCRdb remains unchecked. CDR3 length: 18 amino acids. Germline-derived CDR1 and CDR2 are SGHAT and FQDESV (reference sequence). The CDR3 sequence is CASSSSGDRSSSYNEQFF.

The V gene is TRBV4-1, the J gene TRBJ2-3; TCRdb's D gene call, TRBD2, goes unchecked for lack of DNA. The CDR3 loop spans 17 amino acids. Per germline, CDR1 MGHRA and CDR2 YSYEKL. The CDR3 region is CASSQDARGGPRDTQYF.

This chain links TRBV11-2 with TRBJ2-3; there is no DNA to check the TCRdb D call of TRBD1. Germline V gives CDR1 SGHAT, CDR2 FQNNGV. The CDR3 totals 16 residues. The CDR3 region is CASSLSGGGGRHTQYF.

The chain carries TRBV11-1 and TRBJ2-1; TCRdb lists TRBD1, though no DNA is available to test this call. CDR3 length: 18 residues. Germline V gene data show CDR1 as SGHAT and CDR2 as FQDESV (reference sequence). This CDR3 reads CASSLGVNRDRGANEQFF.

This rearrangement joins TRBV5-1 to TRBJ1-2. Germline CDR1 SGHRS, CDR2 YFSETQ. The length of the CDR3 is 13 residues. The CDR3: CASSLRAVTGYTF. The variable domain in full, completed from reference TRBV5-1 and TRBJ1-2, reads KAGVTQTPRYLIKTRGQQVTLSCSPISGHRSVSWYQQTPGQGLQFLFEYFSETQRNKGNFPGRFSGRQFSNSRSEMNVSTLELGDSALYLCASSLRAVTGYTFGSGTRLTVV.

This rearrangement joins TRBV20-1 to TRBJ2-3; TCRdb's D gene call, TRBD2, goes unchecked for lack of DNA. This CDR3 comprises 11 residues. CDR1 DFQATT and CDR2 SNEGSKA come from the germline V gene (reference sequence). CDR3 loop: CSGGGGNTQYF.

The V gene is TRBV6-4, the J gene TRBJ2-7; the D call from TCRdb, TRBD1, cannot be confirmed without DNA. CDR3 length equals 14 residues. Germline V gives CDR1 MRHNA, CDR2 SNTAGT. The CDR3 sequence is CASSDRPGAGLQYF.

The CDR3 spells CASSLGLGRGGTDTQYF. The chain uses TRBV11-2 and TRBJ2-3; lacking DNA, the TRBD2 call made by TCRdb goes unchecked. This CDR3 region has 17 residues. In germline, CDR1 is SGHAT, CDR2 FQNNGV.

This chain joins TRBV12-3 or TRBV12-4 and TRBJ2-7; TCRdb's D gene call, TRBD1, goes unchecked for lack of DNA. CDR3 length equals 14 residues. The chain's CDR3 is CASSYQGGPYEQYF.

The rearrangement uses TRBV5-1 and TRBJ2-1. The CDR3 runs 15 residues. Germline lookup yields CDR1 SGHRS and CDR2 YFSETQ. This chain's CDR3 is CASSRDPSSYNEQFF.

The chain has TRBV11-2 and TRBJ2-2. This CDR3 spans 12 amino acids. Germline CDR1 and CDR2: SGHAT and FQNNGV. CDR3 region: CASRFQTGELFF. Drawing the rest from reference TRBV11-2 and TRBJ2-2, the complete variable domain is EAGVAQSPRYKIIEKRQSVAFWCNPISGHATLYWYQQILGQGPKLLIQFQNNGVVDDSQLPKDRFSAERLKGVDSTLKIQPAKLEDSAVYLCASRFQTGELFFGEGSRLTVL.

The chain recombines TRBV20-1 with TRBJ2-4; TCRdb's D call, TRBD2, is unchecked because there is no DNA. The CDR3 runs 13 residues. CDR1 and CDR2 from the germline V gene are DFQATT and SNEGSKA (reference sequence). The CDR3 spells CSALARTKNIQYF.

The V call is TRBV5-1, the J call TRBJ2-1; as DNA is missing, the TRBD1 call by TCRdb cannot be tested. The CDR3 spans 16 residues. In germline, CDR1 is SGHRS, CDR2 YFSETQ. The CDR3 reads CASSLAGASFYNEQFF.

This CDR3 is CASSKAPKPTGELDEQYF. The chain is built from TRBV21-1 and TRBJ2-7; the D call of TRBD1 rests on TCRdb alone, since no DNA is present to check it. TRBV21-1 is termed a pseudogene. CDR3 length equals 18 residues.

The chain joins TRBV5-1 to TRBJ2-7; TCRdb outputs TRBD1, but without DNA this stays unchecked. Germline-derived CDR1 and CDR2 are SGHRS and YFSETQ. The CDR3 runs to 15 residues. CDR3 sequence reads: CASSPGTSDAYEQYF.

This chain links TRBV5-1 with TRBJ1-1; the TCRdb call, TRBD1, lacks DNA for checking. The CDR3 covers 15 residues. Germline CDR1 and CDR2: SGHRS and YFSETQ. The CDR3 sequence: CASSPRQIPNTEAFF.

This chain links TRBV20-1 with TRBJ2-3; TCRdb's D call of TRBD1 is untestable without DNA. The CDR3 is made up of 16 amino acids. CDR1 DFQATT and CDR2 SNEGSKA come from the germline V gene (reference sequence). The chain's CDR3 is CSARANRDRETDTQYF.

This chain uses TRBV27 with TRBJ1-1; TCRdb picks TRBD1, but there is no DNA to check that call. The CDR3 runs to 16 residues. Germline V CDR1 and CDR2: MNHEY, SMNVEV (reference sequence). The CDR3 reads CASGPDRGDGNSEAFF.

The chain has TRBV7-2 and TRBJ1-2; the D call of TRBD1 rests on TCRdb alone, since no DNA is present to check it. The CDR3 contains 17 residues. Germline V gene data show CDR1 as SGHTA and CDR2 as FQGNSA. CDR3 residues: CASSLGTGVLGDKGYTF. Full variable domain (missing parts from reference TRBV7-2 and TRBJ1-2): GAGVSQSPSNKVTEKGKDVELRCDPISGHTALYWYRQSLGQGLEFLIYFQGNSAPDKSGLPSDRFSAERTGGSVSTLTIQRTQQEDSAVYLCASSLGTGVLGDKGYTFGSGTRLTVV.

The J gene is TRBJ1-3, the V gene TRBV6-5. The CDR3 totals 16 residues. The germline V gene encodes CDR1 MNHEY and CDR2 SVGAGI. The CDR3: CASSYSTRDTGNTIYF.

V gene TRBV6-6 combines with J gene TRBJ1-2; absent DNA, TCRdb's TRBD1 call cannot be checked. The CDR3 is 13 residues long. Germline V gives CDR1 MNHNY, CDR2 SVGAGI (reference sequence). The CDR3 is CASRSGTGGSYTF.

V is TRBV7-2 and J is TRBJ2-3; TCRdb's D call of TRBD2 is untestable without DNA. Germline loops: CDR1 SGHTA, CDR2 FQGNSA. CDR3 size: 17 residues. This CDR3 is CASSPLRGSGGPDTQYF.

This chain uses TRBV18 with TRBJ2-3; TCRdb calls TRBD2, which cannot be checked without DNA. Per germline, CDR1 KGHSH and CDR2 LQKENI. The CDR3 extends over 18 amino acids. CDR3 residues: CASSPHGLAGATTDTQYF.

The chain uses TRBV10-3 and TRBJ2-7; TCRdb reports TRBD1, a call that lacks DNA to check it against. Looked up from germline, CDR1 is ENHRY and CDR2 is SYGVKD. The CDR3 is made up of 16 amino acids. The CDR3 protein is CAISERGTGNGYEQYF.

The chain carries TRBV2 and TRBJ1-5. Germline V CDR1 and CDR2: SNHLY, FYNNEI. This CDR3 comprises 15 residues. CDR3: CASSGGRGWDQPQHF.

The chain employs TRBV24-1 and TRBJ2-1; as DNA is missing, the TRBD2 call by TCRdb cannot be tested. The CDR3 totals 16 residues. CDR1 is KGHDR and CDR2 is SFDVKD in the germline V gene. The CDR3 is CATSDPATSGGREQFF.

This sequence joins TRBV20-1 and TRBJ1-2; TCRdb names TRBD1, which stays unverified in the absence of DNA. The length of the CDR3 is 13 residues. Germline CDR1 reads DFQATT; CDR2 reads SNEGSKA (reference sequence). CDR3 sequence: CSASTGQGNGYTF.